What follows is one TCR beta chain and its context. Its antigen is currently unknown. A second PCR, run for roughly 7 to 12 cycles, used a sample-barcoded 5' primer plus a J-beta primer mix. A template-switch adaptor containing 12 random nucleotides labeled each cDNA molecule. TCRdb ran MiXCR on the 5' RACE reads and lists one entry per CDR3 protein. The sample holds fewer than 1.5 million distinct CDR3 sequences, 40% to 50% seen once. This record comes from a study of blood T cells in healthy people across ages. Study-wide findings and caveats: Unsorted PBMCs ruled out conclusive naive versus antigen-experienced comparison. Observed TCR beta diversity showed a strong correlation with the percentage of naive T cells as measured by flow cytometry.

The CDR3 covers 14 residues. Germline V gene data show CDR1 as SGHTA and CDR2 as FQGNSA. V was trimmed by 3 bases and J by 4 bases, leaving 10 bases between them. PBMCs, at least 6 million per sample, were isolated. The chain is built from TRBV7-2 and TRBJ2-1; D is undetermined. Sequencing input: blood. This TCR came from a woman between 18 and 29 years old in good health. CDR3 loop: CASSFGLEYNEQFF. CDR3 nucleotides: TGTGCCAGCAGCTTCGGTCTTGAATACAATGAGCAGTTCTTC.